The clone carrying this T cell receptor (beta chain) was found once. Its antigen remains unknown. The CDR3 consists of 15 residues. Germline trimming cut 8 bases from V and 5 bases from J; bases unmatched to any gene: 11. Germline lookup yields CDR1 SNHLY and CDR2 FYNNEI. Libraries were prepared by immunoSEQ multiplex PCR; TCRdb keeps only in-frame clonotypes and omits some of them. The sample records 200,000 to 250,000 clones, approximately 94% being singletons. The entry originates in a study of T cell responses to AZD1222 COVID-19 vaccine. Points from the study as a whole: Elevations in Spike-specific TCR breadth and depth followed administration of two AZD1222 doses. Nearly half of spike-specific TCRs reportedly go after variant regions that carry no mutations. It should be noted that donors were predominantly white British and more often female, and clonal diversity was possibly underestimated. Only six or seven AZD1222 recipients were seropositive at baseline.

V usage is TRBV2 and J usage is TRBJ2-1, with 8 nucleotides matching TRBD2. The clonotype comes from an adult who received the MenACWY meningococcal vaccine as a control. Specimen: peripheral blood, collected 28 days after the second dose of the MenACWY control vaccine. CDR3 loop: CASVLRTSSNNEQFF. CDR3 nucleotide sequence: TGTGCCAGCGTTCTGAGGACTAGCAGTAACAATGAGCAGTTCTTC.